This TCR beta chain was sequenced in a study of cytomegalovirus exposure and HLA in healthy donors. The CDR3 extends over 12 amino acids. The germline gives CDR1 MNHNY, CDR2 SVGAGI (reference sequence). With V trimmed by 4 bases and J by 15 bases, 8 bases remained unmatched. In the PCR, 60 Vbeta and 13 Jbeta primers were used. The data were produced by immunoSEQ multiplex PCR, yet TCRdb's version contains in-frame clones alone and is incomplete. The sample consists of 60,000 to 70,000 clones, about 80% of them appearing once. The sequencing sample was made of PBMCs. V is TRBV6-6 and J is TRBJ2-4, with 8 bases matching TRBD2. This clonotype was sampled from a man between 18 and 35 years old in good health and CMV-seropositive. For the CDR3, the DNA is TGTGCCAGCAGTTCCTCGACTAGCGAGCGGTACTTC. Translated: CASSSSTSERYF.